Below, one T cell receptor (beta chain) is given with its context. This sample was taken from a study of blood T cell repertoires in COVID-19. TCRdb keeps only in-frame clones here, not all; method: immunoSEQ multiplex PCR. The data hold about 150,000 clones, with approximately 90% observed a single time. The sequence was obtained from a man in his fifties or sixties with active or convalescent COVID-19. Input material: peripheral blood.

The CDR3 loop reads CASSLASASGSYEQYF. CDR3 coding DNA: TGTGCCAGCAGCTTAGCGAGTGCTAGCGGGAGTTACGAGCAGTACTTC. The chain carries TRBV7-9 and TRBJ2-7, with 10 bases aligning to TRBD2. The CDR3 is 16 residues long. Germline trimming cut 0 bases from V and 4 bases from J; bases unmatched to any gene: 6. Germline V gives CDR1 SEHNR, CDR2 FQNEAQ (reference sequence).